The clone carrying this T cell receptor (beta chain) was detected a few times. What it binds is unknown. The entry originates in a study of beta chain features in type 1 diabetes. Study observations and caveats: Whatever favoring of shorter templates PCR might show would apply equally to patients and controls. Moderately but significantly shorter TCRB CDR3s were found in Type 1 diabetes patients in all four CD4+ subsets. Patients with type 1 diabetes showed fewer VDJ junction insertions and more deletions.

The authors reverse transcribed all of the isolated RNA, so sequencing captured expressed TCRB transcripts. The read count averaged roughly 4 million across naive, central memory and regulatory T cell samples. The method was immunoSEQ multiplex PCR; TCRdb's version includes in-frame clones alone and lacks a portion of them. The repertoire has approximately 260,000 clones, over 20% of them found once; the top ten carry around 0.03%. Purity (above 98%) was reached by all sorted populations. Material for sequencing was naive CD4+ T cells from blood. The clonotype comes from a woman aged 35 to 49 with type 1 diabetes.

The CDR3 DNA follows: TGTGCCAGCAGTAGCCCACGGGGTTCCTATGGCTACACCTTC. Protein product: CASSSPRGSYGYTF. This sequence joins TRBV6-5 and TRBJ1-2; D uncertain. Trimming stripped 5 bases from V and 4 bases from J, with 14 bases between. The CDR3 runs 14 residues. Germline V gives CDR1 MNHEY, CDR2 SVGAGI.